The T cell receptor beta chain described here comes from a study of T cells after yellow fever vaccination. Study at large: Fractions containing few cells were prepared with SMART-Seq v4 Ultra Low Input.

This clonotype has ten or more counts. TCRdb recomputed calls from the 5' RACE reads with MiXCR, one row per CDR3 protein. The sample consists of a few hundred thousand distinct CDR3 sequences, roughly 17% of them appearing once. This CDR3 has 12 residues. Between the trimmed V and J ends, which lost 0 bases and 9 bases, there was a span of 7 bases. The germline gives CDR1 SGHKS, CDR2 YYEKEE (reference sequence). This chain links TRBV5-5 with TRBJ2-1; D remains unclear. The specimen comprised PBMCs, sampled 4 to 6 days after the first yellow fever vaccination. The receptor's source is a man between 18 and 29 years old who received the YFV17D yellow fever vaccine. The CDR3: CASSLGLREQFF. The CDR3 bases are TGTGCCAGCAGCTTGGGGCTCCGTGAGCAGTTCTTC. The full variable domain, completed using reference TRBV5-5 and TRBJ2-1, is DAGVTQSPTHLIKTRGQQVTLRCSPISGHKSVSWYQQVLGQGPQFIFQYYEKEERGRGNFPDRFSARQFPNYSSELNVNALLLGDSALYLCASSLGLREQFFGPGTRLTVL.